This TCR beta chain was found in a study of Ad26.COV2.S vaccination and SARS-CoV-2 variants. Study-wide results and limits: The authors reported substantial breadth in spike-specific CD8+ and CD4+ T cell responses after vaccination. Recipients of either vaccine or placebo displayed similar breadth of non-spike TCRs. Higher spike-specific TCR breadth was found in vaccine recipients than in placebo recipients. Possible underestimation of total T cell responses by the TCR breadth and depth analyses was noted.

Germline loops: CDR1 SGHNT, CDR2 YYREEE (reference sequence). Trimming took 6 bases from V and 7 from J; bases not matched to a gene: 11. The CDR3 runs 14 residues. The data were produced by immunoSEQ multiplex PCR, yet TCRdb's version contains in-frame clones alone and is incomplete. The data show over 110,000 clones, around 86% seen once. This clone was seen only a few times. Antigen unknown. This clonotype was sampled from a human donor who had recovered from COVID-19. The sequences come from peripheral blood, collected after recovery from COVID-19. The J gene is TRBJ1-2, the V gene TRBV5-4, with 8 bases aligning to TRBD1. The CDR3 DNA is TGTGCCAGCACCCTCAGGACAGGGATTCCTGGCTACACCTTC. Translation: CASTLRTGIPGYTF.